This T cell receptor beta chain was recorded in a study of cytomegalovirus exposure and HLA in healthy donors. This clone appeared a single time. Its antigen is undetermined. It was with 60 Vbeta and 13 Jbeta primers that the PCR ran. Under the authors' procedure: There were some 87 million unique TCR beta chains by a later count, and about 11 million of them were shared. This table comes from immunoSEQ multiplex PCR, and its TCRdb copy is limited to in-frame clones, with some not included. That table is the source of V, J and clone size, and D and trimming were worked out from the DNA. Of some 140,000 clones listed, approximately 80% are singletons. General study points: What TCR beta sequences reportedly achieved was accurate prediction of HLA-A and HLA-B alleles in most subjects. Only CMV serostatus was available as immune exposure information.

Sample: PBMCs. This receptor was identified in a male donor in good health and CMV-seropositive.

CDR3 in amino acids: CASSPGGNEQFF. The DNA of the CDR3 is TGTGCCAGCTCACCGGGCGGGAATGAGCAGTTCTTC. The chain carries TRBV18 and TRBJ2-1; weak D call: TRBD2 (5 bases). V was pared by 3 bases and J by 7 bases, with 7 bases between. In germline, CDR1 is KGHSH, CDR2 LQKENI. The CDR3 sequence is 12 residues long. The full variable domain, rest sourced from reference TRBV18 and TRBJ2-1, is NAGVMQNPRHLVRRRGQEARLRCSPMKGHSHVYWYRQLPEEGLKFMVYLQKENIIDESGMPKERFSAEFPKEGPSILRIQQVVRGDSAAYFCASSPGGNEQFFGPGTRLTVL.